The next 21 T cell receptor beta chains were all read from a single sample in a study of cytomegalovirus exposure and HLA in healthy donors. The data were produced by immunoSEQ multiplex PCR, yet TCRdb's version contains in-frame clones alone and is incomplete. The data contain roughly 200,000 clones, roughly three quarters of them singletons. The sequenced sample consisted of PBMCs. These receptors all come from a woman aged 25-40 years in good health and CMV-seronegative.

The chain uses TRBV15 and TRBJ1-6; D call uncertain. The CDR3 loop spans 19 amino acids. Germline values: CDR1 LNHNV, CDR2 YYDKDF (reference sequence). Trimming left V 5 bases short and J 7 bases short, with 27 bases between. The CDR3 here is CATSPRRVGRRVANSPLHF. CDR3 DNA: TGTGCCACCAGCCCGAGAAGGGTCGGGAGACGGGTCGCCAATTCACCCCTCCACTTT.

The chain uses TRBV2 and TRBJ1-6; 9 bases align to TRBD1. Germline CDR1 reads SNHLY; CDR2 reads FYNNEI. CDR3 length: 15 residues. With 4 bases clipped from V and 7 bases from J, the junction kept 5 bases outside the gene matches. The CDR3 protein is CASSGRDRENSPLHF. CDR3 DNA sequence: TGTGCCAGCAGTGGTAGGGACAGGGAGAATTCACCCCTCCACTTT.

V gene TRBV7-9 combines with J gene TRBJ2-6, with D perhaps TRBD2 (5 bases). This CDR3 region has 16 residues. Trimming removed 5 bases from V and 2 bases from J, with 13 bases in between. Germline V gives CDR1 SEHNR, CDR2 FQNEAQ (reference sequence). CDR3 bases: TGTGCCAGCAGCAAATTGGGAGCCCCTGGGGCCAACGTCCTGACTTTC. Protein product: CASSKLGAPGANVLTF.

This clone was detected a few times. The chain links TRBV15 to TRBJ1-1, with D maybe TRBD1 (6 bases). V was trimmed by 3 bases and J by 7 bases, leaving 9 bases between them. From germline, CDR1 is LNHNV and CDR2 YYDKDF (reference sequence). CDR3 size: 12 residues. The DNA of the CDR3 is TGTGCCACCAGCAGGAAGGGGGATGAAGCTTTCTTT. Translating it yields CATSRKGDEAFF.

The rearrangement joins TRBV5-1 to TRBJ2-1; 11 bases are shared with TRBD2. The germline V gene has CDR1 SGHRS and CDR2 YFSETQ. The ends lost 5 bases at V and 7 bases at J; junction bases unmatched: 5. This CDR3 spans 14 amino acids. CDR3: CASRSTSGENEQFF. The CDR3 nucleotides read TGCGCCAGCAGGTCGACTAGCGGGGAAAATGAGCAGTTCTTC.

The V and J genes are TRBV18 and TRBJ1-1; the match to TRBD1 covers 8 bases. The CDR3 runs to 14 residues. Germline CDR1 and CDR2: KGHSH and LQKENI. V shed 2 bases, J shed 5 bases, and the junction held 4 bases outside the gene matches. CDR3 sequence: CASSPGQGHTEAFF. DNA for the CDR3: TGTGCCAGCTCACCAGGACAGGGACATACTGAAGCTTTCTTT.

This clone has only one observation. V is TRBV29-1 and J is TRBJ1-2, with a weak D call TRBD1 (5 bases). V was trimmed by 6 bases and J by 8 bases, leaving 28 bases between them. CDR1 is SQVTM, CDR2 ANQGSEA, per germline. The CDR3 extends over 16 amino acids. CDR3 protein: CSVGGSVGELLGGYTF. In DNA form, the CDR3 reads TGCAGCGTGGGGGGGTCGGTAGGGGAACTTCTAGGAGGCTACACCTTC.

The sample holds one count of this clone. The chain recombines TRBV11-3 with TRBJ2-1; 7 nucleotides agree with TRBD1. V lost 0 bases to trimming and J lost 10 bases; unmatched junction nucleotides: 9. CDR1 is SGHNT, CDR2 YENEEA, per germline. The CDR3 is made up of 15 amino acids. The CDR3 DNA is TGTGCCAGCAGCTTAGAAGCTATCCCAGGGGGAGAGCAGTTCTTC. Its translation: CASSLEAIPGGEQFF.

The chain links TRBV30 to TRBJ2-3, with 13 bases matching TRBD2. V shed 3 bases and J 4 bases; nucleotides not matched to a gene: 4. CDR1 GTSNPN and CDR2 SVGIG come from the germline V gene (reference sequence). This CDR3 spans 15 amino acids. For the CDR3, the DNA is TGTGCCTGGAGCCCGGGGACTAGCGGGGCAGATACGCAGTATTTT. Translation gives CAWSPGTSGADTQYF.

This clone occurred once. The chain combines TRBV23-1 with TRBJ2-7; D might be TRBD2 (5 bases). TRBV23-1 is identified as an open reading frame with a role that is uncertain. The CDR3 length is 11 residues. Trimming removed 3 bases at V and 7 bases at J, with 7 bases between. CDR3 protein: CASSHTGEQYF. The CDR3 DNA is TGCGCCAGCAGTCATACGGGAGAGCAGTACTTC.

The CDR3 spells CASSFFDKTGQFF. CDR3 nucleotides: TGTGCCAGCAGCTTCTTTGACAAGACAGGGCAGTTCTTC. V usage is TRBV25-1 and J usage is TRBJ2-1; perhaps TRBD1 as D (6 bases). Germline CDR1 MGHDK, CDR2 SYGVNS. With 6 bases removed from V and 12 bases from J, the gap between germline ends came to 18 bases. This CDR3 has 13 amino acids.

V usage is TRBV6-5 and J usage is TRBJ1-1; D is undetermined. CDR1 is MNHEY, CDR2 SVGAGI, per germline. There are 13 residues in the CDR3. V was clipped by 2 bases and J by 7 bases, with 11 bases between them. CDR3 sequence (DNA): TGTGCCAGCAGTTACCTGCCAGTGAATGAAGCTTTCTTT. It translates to CASSYLPVNEAFF.

This clone has just a few counts. V and J are TRBV19 and TRBJ1-5; 11 bases align to TRBD1. This CDR3 has 13 amino acids. Germline CDR1 reads LNHDA; CDR2 reads SQIVND (reference sequence). Trimming cost V 4 bases and J 7 bases; bases outside gene matches: 0. The CDR3 sequence: CASSRDRGQPQHF. For the CDR3, the DNA is TGTGCCAGTAGTAGGGACAGGGGGCAGCCCCAGCATTTT. The full variable domain, with the rest looked up from reference TRBV19 and TRBJ1-5, is DGGITQSPKYLFRKEGQNVTLSCEQNLNHDAMYWYRQDPGQGLRLIYYSQIVNDFQKGDIAEGYSVSREKKESFPLTVTSAQKNPTAFYLCASSRDRGQPQHFGDGTRLSIL.

This chain uses TRBV30 with TRBJ2-3, with TRBD2 matching 7 bases. The V gene's germline CDR1 is GTSNPN and CDR2 SVGIG (reference sequence). J was trimmed by 1 base and V by 0 bases; bases with no gene match: 4. The CDR3 runs to 15 residues. The CDR3 nucleotides read TGTGCCTGGAGTGTACGGAGCGGGGGCACAGATACGCAGTATTTT. It specifies CAWSVRSGGTDTQYF.

CDR3 DNA: TGTGCCAGCAGTGAAGCGCTAAGGGGAGGGAATGAAAAACTGTTTTTT. Its translation is CASSEALRGGNEKLFF. The J gene is TRBJ1-4, the V gene TRBV2; possible D gene TRBD1, 5 bases. Deletions cut 0 bases from V and 5 bases from J, with 13 bases between. The CDR3 is made up of 16 amino acids. Germline CDR1 and CDR2: SNHLY and FYNNEI.

The chain combines TRBV27 with TRBJ1-6; TRBD1 matches 7 bases. The CDR3 spans 14 residues. The junction had 11 bases not matched to a gene; V was cut back by 11 bases and J by 7 bases. Germline values: CDR1 MNHEY, CDR2 SMNVEV (reference sequence). CDR3 bases: TGTGCCGCGCGCGGGGGGACAGCGAATTCACCCCTCCACTTT. It translates to CAARGGTANSPLHF.

The rearrangement joins TRBV5-1 to TRBJ2-7; 9 bases align to TRBD1. Looked up from germline, CDR1 is SGHRS and CDR2 is YFSETQ. This CDR3 spans 13 amino acids. V gave up 4 bases and J gave up 9 bases; unmatched junction bases: 8. As DNA, the CDR3 is TGCGCCAGCAGCCTTCGACAGGGGGATAGGCAGTACTTC. Encoded protein: CASSLRQGDRQYF.

The chain uses TRBV29-1 and TRBJ1-2, with a possible D match to TRBD1 (5 bases). The CDR3 has 12 amino acids. The germline V gene encodes CDR1 SQVTM and CDR2 ANQGSEA. Trimming left V 1 base short and J 6 bases short, with 9 bases between. The chain's CDR3 is CSVEGGLDGYTF. CDR3 DNA: TGCAGCGTTGAAGGGGGACTTGATGGCTACACCTTC.

CDR3 protein: CATSSASTGAGGYTF. In DNA form, the CDR3 reads TGTGCCACCAGCAGTGCTAGTACAGGGGCCGGTGGCTACACCTTC. V gene TRBV15 combines with J gene TRBJ1-2, with 7 bases that match TRBD1. V shed 3 bases and J 7 bases; nucleotides not matched to a gene: 11. The CDR3 contains 15 residues. Per the germline V gene, CDR1 is LNHNV and CDR2 is YYDKDF (reference sequence).

This chain uses TRBV10-3 with TRBJ2-7, with TRBD1 matching 10 bases. In germline, CDR1 is ENHRY, CDR2 SYGVKD. This CDR3 contains 15 residues. Trimming cost V 3 bases and J 3 bases; bases outside gene matches: 5. Here the CDR3 reads CAISDPGQGIYEQYF. The CDR3 DNA reads as TGTGCCATCAGTGACCCGGGACAGGGGATCTACGAGCAGTACTTC.

The chain is built from TRBV7-2 and TRBJ2-7; 7 nucleotides align to TRBD2. With 3 bases clipped from V and 0 bases from J, the junction kept 8 bases outside the gene matches. This CDR3 is built from 16 residues. CDR1 and CDR2 (germline): SGHTA, FQGNSA. Here the CDR3 DNA reads TGTGCCAGCAGCTTTGTGGGGGGGGGAAACTCCTACGAGCAGTACTTC. As protein: CASSFVGGGNSYEQYF.